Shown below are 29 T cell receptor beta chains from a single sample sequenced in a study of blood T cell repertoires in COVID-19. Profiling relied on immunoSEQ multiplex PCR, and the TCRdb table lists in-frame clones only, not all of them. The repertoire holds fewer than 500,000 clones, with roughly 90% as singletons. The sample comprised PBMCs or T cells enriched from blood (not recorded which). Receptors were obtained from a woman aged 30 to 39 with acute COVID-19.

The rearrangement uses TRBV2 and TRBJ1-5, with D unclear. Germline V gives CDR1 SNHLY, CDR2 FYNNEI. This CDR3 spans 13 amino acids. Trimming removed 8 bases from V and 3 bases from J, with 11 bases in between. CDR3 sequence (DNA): TGTGCCAGCGGTAGAGGAACCAATCAGCCCCAGCATTTT. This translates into CASGRGTNQPQHF.

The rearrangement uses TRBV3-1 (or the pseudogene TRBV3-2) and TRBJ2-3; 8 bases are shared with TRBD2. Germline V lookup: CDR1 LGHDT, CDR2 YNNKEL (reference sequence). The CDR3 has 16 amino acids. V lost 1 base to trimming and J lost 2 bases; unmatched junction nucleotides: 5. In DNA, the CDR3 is TGTGCCAGCAGCCAAGTGCGGGGGGCTTTCACAGATACGCAGTATTTT. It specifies CASSQVRGAFTDTQYF.

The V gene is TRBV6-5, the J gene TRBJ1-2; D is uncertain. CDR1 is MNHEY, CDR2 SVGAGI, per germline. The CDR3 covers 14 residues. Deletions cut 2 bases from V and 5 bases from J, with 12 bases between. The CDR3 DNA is TGTGCCAGCAGTTACGGAGAGGGATTTTATGGCTACACCTTC. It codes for CASSYGEGFYGYTF.

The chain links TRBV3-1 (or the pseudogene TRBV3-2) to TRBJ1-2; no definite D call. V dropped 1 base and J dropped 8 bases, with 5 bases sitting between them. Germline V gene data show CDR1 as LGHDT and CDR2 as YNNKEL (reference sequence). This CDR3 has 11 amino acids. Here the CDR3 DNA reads TGTGCCAGCAGCCAAGCTGAGGGCTACACCTTC. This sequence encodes CASSQAEGYTF.

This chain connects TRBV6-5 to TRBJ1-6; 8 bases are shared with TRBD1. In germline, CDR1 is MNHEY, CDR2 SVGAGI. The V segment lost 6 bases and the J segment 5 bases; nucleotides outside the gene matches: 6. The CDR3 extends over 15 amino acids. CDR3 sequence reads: CASSPRQGNNSPLHF. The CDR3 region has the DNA TGTGCCAGCAGCCCAAGACAGGGGAATAATTCACCCCTCCACTTT.

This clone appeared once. The CDR3 reads CASSPRGQGGQPQHF. The DNA of the CDR3 is TGTGCCAGCTCACCACGAGGACAGGGGGGCCAGCCCCAGCATTTT. The chain couples TRBV18 to TRBJ1-5; TRBD1 matches at 10 bases. CDR3 length: 15 amino acids. Germline CDR1 and CDR2: KGHSH and LQKENI. The V and J ends lost 1 base and 7 bases, in that order; junction bases with no gene match: 4.

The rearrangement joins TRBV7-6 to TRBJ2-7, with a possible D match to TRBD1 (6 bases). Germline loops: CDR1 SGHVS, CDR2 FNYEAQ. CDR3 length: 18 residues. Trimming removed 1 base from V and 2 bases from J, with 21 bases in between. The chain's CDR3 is CASSLEDPRTETTYEQYF. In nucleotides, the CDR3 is TGTGCCAGCAGCTTAGAAGATCCACGGACAGAAACTACCTACGAGCAGTACTTC.

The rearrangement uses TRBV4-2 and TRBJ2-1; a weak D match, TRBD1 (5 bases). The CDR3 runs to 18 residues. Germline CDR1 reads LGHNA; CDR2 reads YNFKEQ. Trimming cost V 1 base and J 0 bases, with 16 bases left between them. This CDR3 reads CASSQVSWGMSSYNEQFF. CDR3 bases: TGTGCCAGCAGCCAAGTGAGTTGGGGCATGAGCTCCTACAATGAGCAGTTCTTC.

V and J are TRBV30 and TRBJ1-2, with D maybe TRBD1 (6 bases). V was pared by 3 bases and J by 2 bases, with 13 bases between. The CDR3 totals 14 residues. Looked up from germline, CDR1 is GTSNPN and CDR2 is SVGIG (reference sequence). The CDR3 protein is CAWRGLGQNYGYTF. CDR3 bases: TGTGCCTGGAGGGGTTTAGGACAGAACTATGGCTACACCTTC.

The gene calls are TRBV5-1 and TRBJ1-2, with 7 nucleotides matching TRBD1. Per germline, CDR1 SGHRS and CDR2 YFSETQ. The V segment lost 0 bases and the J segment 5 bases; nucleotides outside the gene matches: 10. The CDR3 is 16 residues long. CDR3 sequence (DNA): TGCGCCAGCAGCTTGGGACAGGGTATAAGGGAATATGGCTACACCTTC. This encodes CASSLGQGIREYGYTF.

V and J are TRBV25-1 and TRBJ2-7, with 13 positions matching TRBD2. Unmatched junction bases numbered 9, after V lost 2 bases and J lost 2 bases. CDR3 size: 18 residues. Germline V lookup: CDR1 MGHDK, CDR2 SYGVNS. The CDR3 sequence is CASSELQGLAGPTYEQYF. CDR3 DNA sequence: TGTGCCAGCAGTGAACTACAGGGACTAGCGGGGCCCACCTACGAGCAGTACTTC.

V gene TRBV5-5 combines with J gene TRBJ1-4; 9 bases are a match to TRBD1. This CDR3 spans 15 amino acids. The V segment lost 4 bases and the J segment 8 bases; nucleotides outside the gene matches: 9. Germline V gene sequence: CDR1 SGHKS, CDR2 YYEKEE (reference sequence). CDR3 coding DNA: TGTGCCAGCAGCCCAGAACAGGGGGCAAGGGAAAAACTGTTTTTT. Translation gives CASSPEQGAREKLFF.

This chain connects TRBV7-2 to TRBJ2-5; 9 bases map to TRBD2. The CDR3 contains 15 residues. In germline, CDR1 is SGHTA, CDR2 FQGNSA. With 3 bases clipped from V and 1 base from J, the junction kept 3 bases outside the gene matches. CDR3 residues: CASSFGGGAQETQYF. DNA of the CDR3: TGTGCCAGCAGCTTCGGCGGGGGGGCCCAAGAGACCCAGTACTTC.

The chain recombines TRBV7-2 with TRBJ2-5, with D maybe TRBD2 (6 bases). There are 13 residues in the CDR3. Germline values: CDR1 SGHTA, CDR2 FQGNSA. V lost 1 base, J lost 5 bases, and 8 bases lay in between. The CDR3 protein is CASSLVLAETQYF. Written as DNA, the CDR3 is TGTGCCAGCAGCTTAGTACTAGCTGAGACCCAGTACTTC. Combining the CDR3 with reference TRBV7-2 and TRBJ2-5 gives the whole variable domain GAGVSQSPSNKVTEKGKDVELRCDPISGHTALYWYRQSLGQGLEFLIYFQGNSAPDKSGLPSDRFSAERTGGSVSTLTIQRTQQEDSAVYLCASSLVLAETQYFGPGTRLLVL.

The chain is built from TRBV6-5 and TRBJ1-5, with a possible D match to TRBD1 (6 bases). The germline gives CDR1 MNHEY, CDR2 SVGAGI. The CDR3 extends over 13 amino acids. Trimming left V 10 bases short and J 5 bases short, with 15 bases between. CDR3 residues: CAIGRGGDQPQHF. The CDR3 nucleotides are TGTGCCATAGGCAGGGGAGGGGATCAGCCCCAGCATTTT.

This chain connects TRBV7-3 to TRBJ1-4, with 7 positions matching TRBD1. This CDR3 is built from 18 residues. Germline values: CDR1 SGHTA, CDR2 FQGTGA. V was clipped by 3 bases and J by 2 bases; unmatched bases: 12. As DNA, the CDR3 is TGTGCCAGCAGCTTTGGCAGGGGGTCTTTAAAGACTAATGAAAAACTGTTTTTT. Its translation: CASSFGRGSLKTNEKLFF. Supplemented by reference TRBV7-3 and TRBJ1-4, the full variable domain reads GAGVSQTPSNKVTEKGKYVELRCDPISGHTALYWYRQSLGQGPEFLIYFQGTGAADDSGLPNDRFFAVRPEGSVSTLKIQRTERGDSAVYLCASSFGRGSLKTNEKLFFGSGTQLSVL.

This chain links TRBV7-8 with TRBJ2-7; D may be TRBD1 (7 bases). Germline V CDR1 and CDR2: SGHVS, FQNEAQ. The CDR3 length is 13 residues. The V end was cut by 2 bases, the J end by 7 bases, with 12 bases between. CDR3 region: CASSLSRGAEQYF. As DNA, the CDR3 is TGTGCCAGCAGCTTATCCAGGGGGGCAGAGCAGTACTTC.

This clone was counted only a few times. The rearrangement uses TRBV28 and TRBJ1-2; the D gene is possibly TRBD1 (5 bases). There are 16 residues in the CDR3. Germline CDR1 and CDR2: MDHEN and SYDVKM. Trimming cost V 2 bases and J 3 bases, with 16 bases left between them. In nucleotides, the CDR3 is TGTGCCAGCAGTTTAAGTGTGGGGGGTTCCTACTATGGCTACACCTTC. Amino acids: CASSLSVGGSYYGYTF.

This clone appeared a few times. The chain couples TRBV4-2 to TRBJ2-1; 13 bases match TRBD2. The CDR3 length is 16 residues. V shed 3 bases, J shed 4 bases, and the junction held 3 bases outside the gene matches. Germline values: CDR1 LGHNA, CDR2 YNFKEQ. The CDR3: CASSQMTSGGYNEQFF. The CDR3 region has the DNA TGTGCCAGCAGCCAGATGACTAGCGGGGGGTACAATGAGCAGTTCTTC.

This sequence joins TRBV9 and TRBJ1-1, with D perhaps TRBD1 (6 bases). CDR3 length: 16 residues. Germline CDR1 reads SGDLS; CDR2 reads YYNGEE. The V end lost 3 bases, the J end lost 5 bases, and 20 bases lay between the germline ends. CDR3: CASSAGSGHPRTEAFF. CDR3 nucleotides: TGTGCCAGCAGCGCCGGTTCGGGACACCCGAGGACTGAAGCTTTCTTT.

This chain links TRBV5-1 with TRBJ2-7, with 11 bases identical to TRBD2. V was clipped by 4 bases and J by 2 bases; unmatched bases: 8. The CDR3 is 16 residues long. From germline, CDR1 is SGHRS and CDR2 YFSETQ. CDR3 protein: CASSPGTSGFPYEQYF. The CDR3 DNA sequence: TGCGCCAGCAGCCCAGGGACTAGCGGATTCCCCTACGAGCAGTACTTC.

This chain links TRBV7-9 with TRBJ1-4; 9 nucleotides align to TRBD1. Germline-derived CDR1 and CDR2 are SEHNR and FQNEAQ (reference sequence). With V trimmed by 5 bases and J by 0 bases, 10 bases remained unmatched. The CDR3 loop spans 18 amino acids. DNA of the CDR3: TGTGCCAGCAGCCGGGACAGGGCCCTAGTTGCAACTAATGAAAAACTGTTTTTT. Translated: CASSRDRALVATNEKLFF. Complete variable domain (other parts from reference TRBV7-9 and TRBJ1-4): DTGVSQNPRHKITKRGQNVTFRCDPISEHNRLYWYRQTLGQGPEFLTYFQNEAQLEKSRLLSDRFSAERPKGSFSTLEIQRTEQGDSAMYLCASSRDRALVATNEKLFFGSGTQLSVL.

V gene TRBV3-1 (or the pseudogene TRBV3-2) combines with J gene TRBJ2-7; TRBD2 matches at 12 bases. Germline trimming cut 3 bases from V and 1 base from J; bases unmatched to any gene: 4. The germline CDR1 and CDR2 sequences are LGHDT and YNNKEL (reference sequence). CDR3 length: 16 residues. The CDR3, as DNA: TGTGCCAGCAGCCATCCCGGGACTAGCGGGTCCTACGAGCAGTACTTC. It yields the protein CASSHPGTSGSYEQYF.

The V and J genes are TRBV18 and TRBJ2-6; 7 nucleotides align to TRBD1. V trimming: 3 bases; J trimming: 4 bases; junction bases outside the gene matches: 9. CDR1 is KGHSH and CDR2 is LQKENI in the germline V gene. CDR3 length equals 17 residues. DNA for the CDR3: TGTGCCAGCTCACCGGACAGGTTTCTAAGCGGGGCCAACGTCCTGACTTTC. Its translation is CASSPDRFLSGANVLTF.

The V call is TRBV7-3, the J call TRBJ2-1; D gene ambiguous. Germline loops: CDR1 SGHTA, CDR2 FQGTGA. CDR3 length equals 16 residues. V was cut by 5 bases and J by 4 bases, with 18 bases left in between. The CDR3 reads CASSPMGPGNYNEQFF. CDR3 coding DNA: TGTGCCAGCAGCCCGATGGGCCCCGGAAATTACAATGAGCAGTTCTTC.

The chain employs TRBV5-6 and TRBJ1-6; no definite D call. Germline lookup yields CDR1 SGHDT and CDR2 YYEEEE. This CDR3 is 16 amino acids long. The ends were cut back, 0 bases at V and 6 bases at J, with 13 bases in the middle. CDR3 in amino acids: CASSLAPIWANSPLHF. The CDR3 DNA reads TGTGCCAGCAGCTTGGCCCCTATATGGGCTAATTCACCCCTCCACTTT.

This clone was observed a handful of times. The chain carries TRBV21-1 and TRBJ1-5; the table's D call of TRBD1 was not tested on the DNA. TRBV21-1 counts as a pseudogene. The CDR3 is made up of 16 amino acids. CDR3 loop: CASSYSSGQNNQPQHF. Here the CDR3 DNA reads TGTGCCAGCAGCTACTCTAGTGGACAGAACAATCAGCCCCAGCATTTT.

CDR3: CASSLGGNPYNEQFF. CDR3 DNA sequence: TGCGCCAGCAGCTTGGGCGGAAATCCCTACAATGAGCAGTTCTTC. The V gene is TRBV5-1, the J gene TRBJ2-1; D unresolved. The germline gives CDR1 SGHRS, CDR2 YFSETQ. V was shortened by 0 bases and J by 2 bases, with 9 bases between the two germline ends. The CDR3 consists of 15 residues.

CDR3 nucleotides: TGTGCCAGCAGCGTAGGGCTCGGTGTGGGAGTCAACACCGGGGAGCTGTTTTTT. As protein: CASSVGLGVGVNTGELFF. The chain is built from TRBV9 and TRBJ2-2; D possibly corresponds to TRBD2 (5 bases). This CDR3 is 18 amino acids long. Germline V lookup: CDR1 SGDLS, CDR2 YYNGEE. V was pared by 0 bases and J by 2 bases, with 17 bases between.